The T cell receptor (beta chain) described here comes from a study of PD-L1 blockade in urothelial cancer. Study-level information: Researchers looked at the blood 3 weeks (second dose) and 6 weeks after treatment began. Per blood sample, T cells had a median of roughly 140,000.

Profiling relied on immunoSEQ multiplex PCR, and the TCRdb table lists in-frame clones only, not all of them. The profile shows roughly 110,000 clones, approximately 90% of them singletons. V shed 0 bases, J shed 5 bases, and the junction held 5 bases outside the gene matches. CDR1 is SGDLS and CDR2 is YYNGEE in the germline V gene. This CDR3 is built from 15 residues. The time point: peripheral blood 6 weeks after treatment start. Patients yielded 1 to 8 samples each, pretreatment and on-treatment. The sequence was obtained from a man aged 55-75 years with urothelial cancer. Sequenced here: PBMCs, sampled around atezolizumab (anti-PD-L1) treatment. This chain joins TRBV9 and TRBJ2-7; 10 bases fit TRBD1. The CDR3 spells CASSVGGTGAHEQYF. The CDR3 DNA reads TGTGCCAGCAGCGTAGGAGGGACAGGGGCTCACGAGCAGTACTTC.